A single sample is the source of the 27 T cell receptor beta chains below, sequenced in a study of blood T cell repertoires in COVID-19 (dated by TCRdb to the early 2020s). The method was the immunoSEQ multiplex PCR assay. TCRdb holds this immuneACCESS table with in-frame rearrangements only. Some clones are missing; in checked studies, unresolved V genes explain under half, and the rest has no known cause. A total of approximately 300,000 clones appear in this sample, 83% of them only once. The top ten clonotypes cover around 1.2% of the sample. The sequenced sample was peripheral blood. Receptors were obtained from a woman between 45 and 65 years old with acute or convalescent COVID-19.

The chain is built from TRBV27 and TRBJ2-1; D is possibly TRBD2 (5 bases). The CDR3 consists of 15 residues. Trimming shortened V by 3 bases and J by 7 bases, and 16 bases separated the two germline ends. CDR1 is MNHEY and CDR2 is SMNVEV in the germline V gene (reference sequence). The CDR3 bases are TGTGCCAGCAGTTTGCGAGGACTGGTTCGAAATGAGCAGTTCTTC. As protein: CASSLRGLVRNEQFF.

The CDR3 region is CASSPSSAGTGDDIIQYF. DNA for the CDR3: TGTGCCAGCAGCCCGTCCTCAGCCGGGACAGGGGACGATATCATTCAGTACTTC. This sequence joins TRBV11-3 and TRBJ2-4, with 10 bases aligning to TRBD1. V trimming: 5 bases; J trimming: 9 bases; junction bases outside the gene matches: 19. The V gene's germline CDR1 is SGHNT and CDR2 YENEEA. CDR3 length: 18 amino acids.

This chain's CDR3 is CASSTSSGSYGYTF. The CDR3 DNA is TGCGCCAGCAGCACCAGCTCAGGGTCCTATGGCTACACCTTC. The chain is built from TRBV5-1 and TRBJ1-2; TRBD1 might be the D (5 bases). The germline CDR1 and CDR2 sequences are SGHRS and YFSETQ. V was pared by 4 bases and J by 4 bases, with 14 bases between. This CDR3 has 14 amino acids.

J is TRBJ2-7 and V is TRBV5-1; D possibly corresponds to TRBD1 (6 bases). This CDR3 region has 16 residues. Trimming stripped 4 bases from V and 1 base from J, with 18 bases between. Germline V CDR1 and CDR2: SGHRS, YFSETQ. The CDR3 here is CASSPRGVTGSYEQYF. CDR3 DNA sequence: TGCGCCAGCAGCCCCCGCGGCGTGACAGGATCCTACGAGCAGTACTTC.

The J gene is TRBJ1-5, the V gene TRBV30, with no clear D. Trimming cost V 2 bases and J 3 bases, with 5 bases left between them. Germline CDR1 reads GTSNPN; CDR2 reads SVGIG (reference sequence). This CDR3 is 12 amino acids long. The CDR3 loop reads CAWSLDNQPQHF. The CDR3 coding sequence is TGTGCCTGGAGTCTAGACAATCAGCCCCAGCATTTT.

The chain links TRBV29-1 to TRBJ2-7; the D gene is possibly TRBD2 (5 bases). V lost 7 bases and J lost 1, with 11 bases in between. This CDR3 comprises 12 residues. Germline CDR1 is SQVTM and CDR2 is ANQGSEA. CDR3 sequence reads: CSAQDSSYEQYF. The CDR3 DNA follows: TGCAGCGCCCAGGACTCTTCCTACGAGCAGTACTTC.

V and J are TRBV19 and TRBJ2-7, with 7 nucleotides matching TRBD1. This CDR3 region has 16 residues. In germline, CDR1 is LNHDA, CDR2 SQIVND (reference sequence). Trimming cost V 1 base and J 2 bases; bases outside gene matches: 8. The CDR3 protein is CASSIGAGTVTYEQYF. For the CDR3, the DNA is TGTGCCAGTAGTATAGGGGCCGGGACAGTGACCTACGAGCAGTACTTC.

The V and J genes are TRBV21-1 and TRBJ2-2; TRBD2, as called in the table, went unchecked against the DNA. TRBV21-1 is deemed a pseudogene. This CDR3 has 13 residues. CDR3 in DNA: TGTGCCAGCAGCAACCCGGGAACCGGGGAGCTGTTTTTT. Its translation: CASSNPGTGELFF.

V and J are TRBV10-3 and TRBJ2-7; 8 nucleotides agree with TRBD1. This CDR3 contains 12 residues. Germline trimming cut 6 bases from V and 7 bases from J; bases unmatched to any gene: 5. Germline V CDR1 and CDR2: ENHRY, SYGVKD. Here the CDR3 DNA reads TGTGCCATCAGCGGGACAGGTGTGGAGCAGTACGTC. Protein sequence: CAISGTGVEQYV.

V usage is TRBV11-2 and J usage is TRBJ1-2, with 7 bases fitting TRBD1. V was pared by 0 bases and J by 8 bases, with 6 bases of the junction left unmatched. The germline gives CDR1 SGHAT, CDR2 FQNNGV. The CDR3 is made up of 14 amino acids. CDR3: CASSLDQGDGGYTF. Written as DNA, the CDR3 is TGTGCCAGCAGCTTAGATCAGGGGGACGGCGGCTACACCTTC.

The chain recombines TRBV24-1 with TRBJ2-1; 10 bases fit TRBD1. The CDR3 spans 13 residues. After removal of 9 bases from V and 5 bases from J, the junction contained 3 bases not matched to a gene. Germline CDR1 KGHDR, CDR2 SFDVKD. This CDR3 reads CATGGQGHNEQFF. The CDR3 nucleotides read TGTGCCACCGGGGGACAGGGGCACAATGAGCAGTTCTTC.

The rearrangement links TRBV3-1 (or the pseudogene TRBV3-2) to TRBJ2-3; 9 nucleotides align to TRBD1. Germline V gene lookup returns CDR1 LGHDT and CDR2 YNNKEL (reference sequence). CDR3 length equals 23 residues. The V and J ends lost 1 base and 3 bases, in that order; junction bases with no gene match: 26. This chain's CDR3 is CASSQVAGRGQGQRQTDTDTQYF. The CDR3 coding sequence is TGTGCCAGCAGCCAAGTTGCCGGGCGTGGACAGGGGCAGCGGCAGACTGATACAGATACGCAGTATTTT.

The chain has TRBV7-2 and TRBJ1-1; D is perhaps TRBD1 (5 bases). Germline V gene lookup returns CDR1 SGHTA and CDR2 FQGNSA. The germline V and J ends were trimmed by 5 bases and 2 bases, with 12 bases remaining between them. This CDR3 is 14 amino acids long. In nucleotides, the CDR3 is TGTGCCAGCAGCCGTGACAGACACAACACTGAAGCTTTCTTT. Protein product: CASSRDRHNTEAFF.

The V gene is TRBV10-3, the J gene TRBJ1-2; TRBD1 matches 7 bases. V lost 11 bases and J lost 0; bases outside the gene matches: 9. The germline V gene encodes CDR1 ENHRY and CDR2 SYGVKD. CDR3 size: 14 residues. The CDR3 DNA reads TGTGCCGCGTCCTCACAGGGGACTAACTATGGCTACACCTTC. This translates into CAASSQGTNYGYTF.

CDR3 sequence: CASSPGTFRRETQYF. The CDR3 DNA reads TGTGCCAGCTCTCCCGGGACATTCCGGCGGGAGACCCAGTACTTC. The chain employs TRBV18 and TRBJ2-5; D may be TRBD1 (6 bases). Trimming cost V 6 bases and J 5 bases, with 19 bases left between them. Germline V CDR1 and CDR2: KGHSH, LQKENI. This CDR3 spans 15 amino acids.

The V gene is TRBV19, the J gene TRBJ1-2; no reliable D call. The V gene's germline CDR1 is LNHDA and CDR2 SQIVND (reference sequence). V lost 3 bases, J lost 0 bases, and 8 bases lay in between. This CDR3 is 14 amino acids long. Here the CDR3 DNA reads TGTGCCAGTAGTATCGACCAGGCTAACTATGGCTACACCTTC. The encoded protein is CASSIDQANYGYTF.

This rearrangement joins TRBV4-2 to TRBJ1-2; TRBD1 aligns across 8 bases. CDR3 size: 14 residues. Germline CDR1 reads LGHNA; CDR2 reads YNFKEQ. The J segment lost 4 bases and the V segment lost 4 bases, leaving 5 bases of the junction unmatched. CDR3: CASSPGQESYGYTF. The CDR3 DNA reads TGTGCCAGCAGCCCGGGACAGGAAAGCTATGGCTACACCTTC.

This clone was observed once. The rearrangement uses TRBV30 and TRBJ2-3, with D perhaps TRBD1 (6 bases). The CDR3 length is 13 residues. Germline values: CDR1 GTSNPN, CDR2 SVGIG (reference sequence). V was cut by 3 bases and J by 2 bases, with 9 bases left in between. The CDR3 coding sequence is TGTGCCTGGAGGCGGACAGTCACAGATACGCAGTATTTT. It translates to CAWRRTVTDTQYF.

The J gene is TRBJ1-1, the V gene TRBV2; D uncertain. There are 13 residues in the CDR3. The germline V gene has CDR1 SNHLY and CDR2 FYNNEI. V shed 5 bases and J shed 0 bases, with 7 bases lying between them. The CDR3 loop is CASSLQMNTEAFF. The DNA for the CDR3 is TGTGCCAGCAGTTTACAAATGAACACTGAAGCTTTCTTT.

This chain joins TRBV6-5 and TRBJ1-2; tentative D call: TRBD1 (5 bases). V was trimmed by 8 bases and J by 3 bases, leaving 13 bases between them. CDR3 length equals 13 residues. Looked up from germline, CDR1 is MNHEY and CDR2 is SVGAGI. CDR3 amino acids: CASGKRGDYGYTF. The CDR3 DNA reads TGTGCCAGCGGTAAAAGGGGTGACTATGGCTACACCTTC.

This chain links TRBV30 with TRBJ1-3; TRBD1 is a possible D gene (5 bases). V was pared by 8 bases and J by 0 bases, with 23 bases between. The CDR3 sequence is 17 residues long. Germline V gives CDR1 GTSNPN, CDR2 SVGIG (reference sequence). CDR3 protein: CAGGGTQTGSSGNTIYF. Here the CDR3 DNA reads TGTGCCGGAGGAGGGACCCAAACGGGGAGCTCTGGAAACACCATATATTTT.

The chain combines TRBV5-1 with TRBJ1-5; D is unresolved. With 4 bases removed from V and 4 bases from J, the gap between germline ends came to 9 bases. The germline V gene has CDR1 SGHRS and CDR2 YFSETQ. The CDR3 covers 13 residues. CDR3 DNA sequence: TGCGCCAGCAGCATGGACCAGAATCAGCCCCAGCATTTT. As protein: CASSMDQNQPQHF.

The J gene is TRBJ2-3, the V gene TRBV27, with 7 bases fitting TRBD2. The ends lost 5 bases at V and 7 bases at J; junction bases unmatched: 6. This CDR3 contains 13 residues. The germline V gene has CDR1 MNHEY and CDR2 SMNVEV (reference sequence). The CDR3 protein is CASSVRGSYTQYF. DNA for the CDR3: TGTGCCAGCAGTGTGCGGGGGAGTTATACGCAGTATTTT.

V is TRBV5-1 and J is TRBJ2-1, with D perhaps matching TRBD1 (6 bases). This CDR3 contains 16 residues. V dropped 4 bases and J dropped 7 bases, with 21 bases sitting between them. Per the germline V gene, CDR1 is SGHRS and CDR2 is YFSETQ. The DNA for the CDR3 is TGCGCCAGCAGCCCCCACCTAGGACAGCTCACTAATGAGCAGTTCTTC. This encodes CASSPHLGQLTNEQFF. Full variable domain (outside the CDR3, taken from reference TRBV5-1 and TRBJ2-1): KAGVTQTPRYLIKTRGQQVTLSCSPISGHRSVSWYQQTPGQGLQFLFEYFSETQRNKGNFPGRFSGRQFSNSRSEMNVSTLELGDSALYLCASSPHLGQLTNEQFFGPGTRLTVL.

The DNA of the CDR3 is TGCAGTGCTAGTCATAGGACTAGCGGGGGCCCCGCCGATACGCAGTATTTT. It specifies CSASHRTSGGPADTQYF. This chain uses TRBV20-1 with TRBJ2-3; 13 positions match TRBD2. V shed 3 bases, J shed 6 bases, and the junction held 12 bases outside the gene matches. Germline V lookup: CDR1 DFQATT, CDR2 SNEGSKA (reference sequence). CDR3 length equals 17 residues.

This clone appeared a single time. Here the CDR3 DNA reads TGCAGCGTTGCGCAGGGGTTTGAAAAACTGTTTTTT. Its protein is CSVAQGFEKLFF. V and J are TRBV29-1 and TRBJ1-4; D perhaps matches TRBD1 (6 bases). Trimming took off 4 bases at V and 7 bases at J, with 10 bases between the two ends. There are 12 residues in the CDR3. The germline V gene has CDR1 SQVTM and CDR2 ANQGSEA.

This CDR3 is CASSPGGTRFETQYF. The CDR3 nucleotides are TGTGCCAGCAGCCCAGGGGGGACGAGGTTCGAGACCCAGTACTTC. The chain combines TRBV4-2 with TRBJ2-5; a weak D match, TRBD1 (7 bases). This CDR3 contains 15 residues. The germline CDR1 and CDR2 sequences are LGHNA and YNFKEQ. With 4 bases removed from V and 5 bases from J, the gap between germline ends came to 17 bases.